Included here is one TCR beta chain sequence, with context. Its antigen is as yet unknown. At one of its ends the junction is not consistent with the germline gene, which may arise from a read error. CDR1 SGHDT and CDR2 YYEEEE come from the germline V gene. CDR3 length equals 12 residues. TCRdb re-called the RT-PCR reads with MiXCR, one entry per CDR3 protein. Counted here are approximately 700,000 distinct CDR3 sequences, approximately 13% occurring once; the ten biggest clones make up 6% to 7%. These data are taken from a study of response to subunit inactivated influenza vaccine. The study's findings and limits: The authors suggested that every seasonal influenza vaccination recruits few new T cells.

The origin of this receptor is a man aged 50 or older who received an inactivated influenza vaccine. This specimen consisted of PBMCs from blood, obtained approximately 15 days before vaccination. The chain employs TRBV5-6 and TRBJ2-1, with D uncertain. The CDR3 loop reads CASSLQDRKKDF. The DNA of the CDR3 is TGTGCCAGCAGCTTGCAGGACCGGAAAAAGGACTTC.